The 30 T cell receptor beta chains below were found in one sample sequenced in a study of cytomegalovirus exposure and HLA in healthy donors. Primers for the PCR totalled 60 Vbeta and 13 Jbeta. TCRdb keeps only in-frame clones here, not all; method: immunoSEQ multiplex PCR. The sample records roughly 70,000 clones, 74% being singletons. Sequencing used PBMCs. Receptors originate from a human donor in good health.

The chain combines TRBV6-6 with TRBJ2-1, with TRBD2 identical over 12 bases. The V gene's germline CDR1 is MNHNY and CDR2 SVGAGI (reference sequence). This CDR3 comprises 14 residues. The junction had 5 bases not matched to a gene; V was cut back by 6 bases and J by 8 bases. The CDR3 is CASSGLAGTDEQFF. DNA of the CDR3: TGTGCCAGCAGCGGACTAGCGGGAACGGATGAGCAGTTCTTC.

The V and J genes are TRBV5-6 and TRBJ2-3; TRBD1 matches at 7 bases. CDR1 and CDR2 from the germline V gene are SGHDT and YYEEEE. With V trimmed by 2 bases and J by 5 bases, 5 bases remained unmatched. The length of the CDR3 is 14 residues. The CDR3 here is CASSLTGEKDTQYF. The CDR3 bases are TGTGCCAGCAGCTTAACAGGGGAAAAAGATACGCAGTATTTT.

V gene TRBV9 combines with J gene TRBJ2-4; 7 bases are shared with TRBD2. V gave up 0 bases and J gave up 0 bases; unmatched junction bases: 9. This CDR3 spans 18 amino acids. The germline V gene encodes CDR1 SGDLS and CDR2 YYNGEE. The CDR3 region is CASSVVLASNLAKNIQYF. CDR3 nucleotide sequence: TGTGCCAGCAGCGTAGTACTAGCGAGTAACCTAGCCAAAAACATTCAGTACTTC.

The rearrangement uses TRBV30 and TRBJ2-1; 7 bases are a match to TRBD2. V lost 4 bases and J lost 7; bases outside the gene matches: 16. This CDR3 is 16 amino acids long. CDR1 is GTSNPN and CDR2 is SVGIG in the germline V gene (reference sequence). DNA of the CDR3: TGTGCCTGGATCACCCGACTAGCCGGGTCTGGAAATGAGCAGTTCTTC. As protein: CAWITRLAGSGNEQFF.

The chain links TRBV6-5 to TRBJ1-2; D unresolved. The germline gives CDR1 MNHEY, CDR2 SVGAGI. V lost 2 bases and J lost 2, with 9 bases in between. The CDR3 length is 14 residues. The CDR3 loop is CASSYKEMNYGYTF. In nucleotides, the CDR3 is TGTGCCAGCAGTTACAAGGAGATGAACTATGGCTACACCTTC.

The chain is built from TRBV5-1 and TRBJ2-1, with TRBD2 matching 12 bases. The CDR3 totals 18 residues. Germline V lookup: CDR1 SGHRS, CDR2 YFSETQ. Trimming cost V 0 bases and J 6 bases; bases outside gene matches: 10. CDR3 coding DNA: TGCGCCAGCAGCTTGGGGGGTAGACTAGCGGGAGAGGGCAATGAGCAGTTCTTC. Translated, it gives CASSLGGRLAGEGNEQFF.

V gene TRBV7-9 combines with J gene TRBJ1-1, with 8 positions matching TRBD1. There are 15 residues in the CDR3. Germline values: CDR1 SEHNR, CDR2 FQNEAQ (reference sequence). Trimming took 4 bases from V and 1 from J; bases not matched to a gene: 5. CDR3 bases: TGTGCCAGCAGCTCTTGGGACAGGACGAACACTGAAGCTTTCTTT. This gives the protein CASSSWDRTNTEAFF. Drawing the rest from reference TRBV7-9 and TRBJ1-1, the complete variable domain is DTGVSQNPRHKITKRGQNVTFRCDPISEHNRLYWYRQTLGQGPEFLTYFQNEAQLEKSRLLSDRFSAERPKGSFSTLEIQRTEQGDSAMYLCASSSWDRTNTEAFFGQGTRLTVV.

The chain couples TRBV28 to TRBJ2-5, with D hard to call. Near its end, the DNA agrees better with TRBJ2-7, so the J call may be wrong. CDR1 and CDR2 from the germline V gene are MDHEN and SYDVKM. The CDR3 spans 11 residues. In DNA, the CDR3 is TGTGCCAGCAGCCAAAACTACGAGCAGTACTTC. This gives the protein CASSQNYEQYF.

V usage is TRBV7-9 and J usage is TRBJ1-6, with 7 bases fitting TRBD1. V gave up 5 bases and J gave up 7 bases; unmatched junction bases: 8. CDR3 length: 15 residues. Germline V gene lookup returns CDR1 SEHNR and CDR2 FQNEAQ (reference sequence). The CDR3 reads CASSPRDSPNSPLHF. The CDR3 DNA sequence: TGTGCCAGCAGCCCCCGGGACAGTCCAAATTCACCCCTCCACTTT.

This clone has more than one count but fewer than ten. This chain uses TRBV19 with TRBJ2-1, with D possibly being TRBD2 (6 bases). V gave up 6 bases and J gave up 13 bases, with 19 bases separating them. The germline V gene has CDR1 LNHDA and CDR2 SQIVND (reference sequence). The CDR3 has 13 amino acids. The CDR3 spells CASSNQTGTFQFF. CDR3 in DNA: TGTGCCAGTAGCAACCAGACCGGGACTTTCCAGTTCTTC. Together with reference TRBV19 and TRBJ2-1, the CDR3 gives the full variable domain: DGGITQSPKYLFRKEGQNVTLSCEQNLNHDAMYWYRQDPGQGLRLIYYSQIVNDFQKGDIAEGYSVSREKKESFPLTVTSAQKNPTAFYLCASSNQTGTFQFFGPGTRLTVL.

This clone appeared once. The V and J genes are TRBV6-4 and TRBJ2-1; 12 positions agree with TRBD2. Per germline, CDR1 MRHNA and CDR2 SNTAGT. This CDR3 has 14 residues. J gave up 4 bases and V 6 bases, and 1 base lay outside the gene matches. The CDR3 region is CASSGLAGYNEQFF. The CDR3 nucleotides are TGTGCCAGCAGCGGACTAGCGGGGTACAATGAGCAGTTCTTC.

This sequence joins TRBV28 and TRBJ1-5; D remains ambiguous. Between the trimmed V and J ends, which lost 2 bases and 2 bases, there was a span of 7 bases. The germline V gene has CDR1 MDHEN and CDR2 SYDVKM. The CDR3 spans 14 residues. The CDR3 reads CASSLEAGNQPQHF. CDR3 nucleotides: TGTGCCAGCAGTTTAGAAGCGGGCAATCAGCCCCAGCATTTT.

This clone was counted a few times. This chain joins TRBV5-1 and TRBJ2-2; TRBD1 might be the D (5 bases). CDR3 length equals 14 residues. Per germline, CDR1 SGHRS and CDR2 YFSETQ. Trimming took off 0 bases at V and 8 bases at J, with 11 bases between the two ends. The CDR3 is CASSLAQVGGELFF. The CDR3 region has the DNA TGCGCCAGCAGCTTGGCACAGGTCGGAGGGGAGCTGTTTTTT.

The genes are TRBV27 and TRBJ2-5; D ambiguous. The better agreement between TRBJ2-7 and the DNA end casts doubt on the J call. The CDR3 has 14 residues. Germline V gives CDR1 MNHEY, CDR2 SMNVEV (reference sequence). The CDR3 here is CASSLAQTSYEQYF. In DNA, the CDR3 is TGTGCCAGCAGTTTAGCACAGACCTCCTACGAGCAGTACTTC.

V usage is TRBV7-9 and J usage is TRBJ1-2; tentatively, D is TRBD1 (5 bases). In germline, CDR1 is SEHNR, CDR2 FQNEAQ (reference sequence). Trimming removed 1 base at V and 1 base at J, with 7 bases between. The CDR3 consists of 14 residues. CDR3 sequence (DNA): TGTGCCAGCAGCTTAGGACAGCTTAACTATGGCTACACCTTC. Its protein is CASSLGQLNYGYTF. Supplemented by reference TRBV7-9 and TRBJ1-2, the full variable domain reads DTGVSQNPRHKITKRGQNVTFRCDPISEHNRLYWYRQTLGQGPEFLTYFQNEAQLEKSRLLSDRFSAERPKGSFSTLEIQRTEQGDSAMYLCASSLGQLNYGYTFGSGTRLTVV.

The sample holds one count of this clone. The chain employs TRBV9 and TRBJ2-2, with D unclear. The germline V gene encodes CDR1 SGDLS and CDR2 YYNGEE. The CDR3 covers 14 residues. The V end was cut by 7 bases, the J end by 1 base, with 11 bases between. In DNA form, the CDR3 reads TGTGCCAGCTCGTCCCCAGTGAACACCGGGGAGCTGTTTTTT. Translated, it gives CASSSPVNTGELFF. Supplemented by reference TRBV9 and TRBJ2-2, the full variable domain reads DSGVTQTPKHLITATGQRVTLRCSPRSGDLSVYWYQQSLDQGLQFLIQYYNGEERAKGNILERFSAQQFPDLHSELNLSSLELGDSALYFCASSSPVNTGELFFGEGSRLTVL.

The chain links TRBV28 to TRBJ2-4; 8 bases match TRBD1. The junction had 8 bases not matched to a gene; V was cut back by 6 bases and J by 1 base. The germline gives CDR1 MDHEN, CDR2 SYDVKM. This CDR3 region has 16 residues. CDR3 loop: CASSSHRGWAKNIQYF. The CDR3 DNA reads as TGTGCCAGCAGCTCACACAGGGGGTGGGCCAAAAACATTCAGTACTTC.

The chain carries TRBV27 and TRBJ2-2; 7 nucleotides line up with TRBD2. Per the germline V gene, CDR1 is MNHEY and CDR2 is SMNVEV (reference sequence). This CDR3 contains 15 residues. Losses at the gene ends were 5 bases for V and 2 bases for J; bases not matched to a gene: 5. Here the CDR3 reads CASSPLAGNTGELFF. As DNA, the CDR3 is TGTGCCAGCAGTCCCTTAGCGGGTAACACCGGGGAGCTGTTTTTT.

The gene calls are TRBV5-5 and TRBJ2-1, with D possibly matching TRBD2 (6 bases). CDR1 and CDR2 (germline): SGHKS, YYEKEE (reference sequence). The CDR3 spans 14 residues. The ends were cut back, 4 bases at V and 4 bases at J, with 12 bases in the middle. Here the CDR3 reads CASSQAGGYNEQFF. CDR3 nucleotides: TGTGCCAGCAGCCAAGCGGGCGGGTACAATGAGCAGTTCTTC.

The chain uses TRBV9 and TRBJ2-1; 8 positions agree with TRBD1. The germline CDR1 and CDR2 sequences are SGDLS and YYNGEE. This CDR3 comprises 16 residues. Germline trimming cut 3 bases from V and 4 bases from J; bases unmatched to any gene: 9. The DNA of the CDR3 is TGTGCCAGCAGCGGACACGAGGACAGGGTTTACAATGAGCAGTTCTTC. Its translation is CASSGHEDRVYNEQFF.

V gene TRBV29-1 combines with J gene TRBJ2-4; D remains ambiguous. The ends were cut back, 6 bases at V and 6 bases at J, with 9 bases in the middle. Germline lookup yields CDR1 SQVTM and CDR2 ANQGSEA. The CDR3 extends over 11 amino acids. The CDR3 DNA follows: TGCAGCGTCCTTTTGTTAAACATTCAGTACTTC. Residues: CSVLLLNIQYF.

This clone was found a few times. The CDR3 nucleotides read TGCGCCAGCAGCCAACCCCCTAACACCGGGGAGCTGTTTTTT. Translated, it gives CASSQPPNTGELFF. The chain uses TRBV4-1 and TRBJ2-2; D uncertain. Trimming stripped 2 bases from V and 2 bases from J, with 6 bases between. Germline lookup yields CDR1 MGHRA and CDR2 YSYEKL. The CDR3 consists of 14 residues.

DNA for the CDR3: TGCGCCAGCAGCGGAGCGGGCACAGATACGCAGTATTTT. Its protein is CASSGAGTDTQYF. The genes are TRBV5-1 and TRBJ2-3; the D gene is possibly TRBD2 (5 bases). V was pared by 4 bases and J by 1 base, with 7 bases between. This CDR3 spans 13 amino acids. The germline CDR1 and CDR2 sequences are SGHRS and YFSETQ. The complete variable domain, with remaining parts taken from reference TRBV5-1 and TRBJ2-3, reads KAGVTQTPRYLIKTRGQQVTLSCSPISGHRSVSWYQQTPGQGLQFLFEYFSETQRNKGNFPGRFSGRQFSNSRSEMNVSTLELGDSALYLCASSGAGTDTQYFGPGTRLTVL.

CDR3 in amino acids: CASSLGTGRRANPEAFF. DNA for the CDR3: TGTGCCAGCAGCTTAGGGACAGGGAGAAGGGCAAACCCTGAAGCTTTCTTT. The chain has TRBV7-9 and TRBJ1-1; 8 bases map to TRBD1. Germline CDR1 SEHNR, CDR2 FQNEAQ (reference sequence). The CDR3 is 17 amino acids. The J segment lost 6 bases and the V segment lost 1 base, leaving 13 bases of the junction unmatched.

The chain joins TRBV2 to TRBJ1-2, with 9 bases that match TRBD1. The germline gives CDR1 SNHLY, CDR2 FYNNEI. J gave up 7 bases and V 7 bases, and 7 bases lay outside the gene matches. The CDR3 sequence is 13 residues long. The CDR3 DNA sequence: TGTGCCAGCATTCAACAGGGGGCAGGTGGCTACACCTTC. Residues: CASIQQGAGGYTF.

The chain couples TRBV27 to TRBJ2-5; no clear D gene. The germline V gene encodes CDR1 MNHEY and CDR2 SMNVEV (reference sequence). Trimming removed 5 bases from V and 3 bases from J, with 16 bases in between. There are 15 residues in the CDR3. The CDR3 bases are TGTGCCAGCAGTCCCTCTGGAGCCCCCAAAGAGACCCAGTACTTC. Translating it yields CASSPSGAPKETQYF.

The rearrangement links TRBV2 to TRBJ2-3, with 8 bases lining up with TRBD2. This CDR3 is 15 amino acids long. V dropped 3 bases and J dropped 1; count of bases not matched to a gene: 3. Germline values: CDR1 SNHLY, CDR2 FYNNEI. In DNA form, the CDR3 reads TGTGCCAGCAGTGAGGCAGCGGGAGGCACAGATACGCAGTATTTT. Protein: CASSEAAGGTDTQYF.

The chain carries TRBV9 and TRBJ2-7; 7 bases agree with TRBD2. V dropped 4 bases and J dropped 2; count of bases not matched to a gene: 9. The CDR3 spans 15 residues. The germline V gene has CDR1 SGDLS and CDR2 YYNGEE. CDR3 sequence (DNA): TGTGCCAGCAGCTCCGAGGGCGGGGGTACCTACGAGCAGTACTTC. This encodes CASSSEGGGTYEQYF.

CDR3 amino acids: CATRDFGGQDGYTF. DNA for the CDR3: TGTGCCACCCGAGATTTCGGGGGGCAAGATGGCTACACCTTC. The chain carries TRBV19 and TRBJ1-2; D possibly corresponds to TRBD1 (6 bases). CDR3 size: 14 residues. V was trimmed by 10 bases and J by 6 bases, leaving 21 bases between them. CDR1 and CDR2 from the germline V gene are LNHDA and SQIVND (reference sequence).

The V and J genes are TRBV5-1 and TRBJ1-4, with a weak D call TRBD1 (6 bases). The CDR3 is 14 amino acids. V lost 0 bases and J lost 7, with 10 bases in between. Per the germline V gene, CDR1 is SGHRS and CDR2 is YFSETQ. The CDR3 coding sequence is TGCGCCAGCAGCTTGGAACAGGGTGGTGAAAAACTGTTTTTT. It encodes CASSLEQGGEKLFF. The variable domain in full, completed from reference TRBV5-1 and TRBJ1-4, reads KAGVTQTPRYLIKTRGQQVTLSCSPISGHRSVSWYQQTPGQGLQFLFEYFSETQRNKGNFPGRFSGRQFSNSRSEMNVSTLELGDSALYLCASSLEQGGEKLFFGSGTQLSVL.